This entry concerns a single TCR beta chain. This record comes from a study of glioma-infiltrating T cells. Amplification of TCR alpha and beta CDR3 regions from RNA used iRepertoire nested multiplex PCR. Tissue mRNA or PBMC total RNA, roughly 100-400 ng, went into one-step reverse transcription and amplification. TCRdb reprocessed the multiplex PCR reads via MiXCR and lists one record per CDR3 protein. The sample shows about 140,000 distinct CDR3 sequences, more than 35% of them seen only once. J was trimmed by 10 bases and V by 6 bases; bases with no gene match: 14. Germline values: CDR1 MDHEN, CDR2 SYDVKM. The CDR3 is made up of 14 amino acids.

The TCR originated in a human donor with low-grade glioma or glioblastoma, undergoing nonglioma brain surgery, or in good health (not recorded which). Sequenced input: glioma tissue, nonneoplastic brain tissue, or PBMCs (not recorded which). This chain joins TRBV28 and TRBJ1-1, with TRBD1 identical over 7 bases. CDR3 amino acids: CASRPRQGRRGAFF. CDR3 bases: TGTGCCAGCAGACCGCGACAGGGAAGGCGGGGAGCTTTCTTT.